A selection of T cell receptor beta chains follows, all from one sample in a study of CXCR3-negative and CXCR3-positive naive CD8 T cells. TCRdb re-analyzed the 5' RACE reads; it lists each CDR3 protein once, without DNA. The sample holds about 53,000 distinct CDR3 sequences. The sequenced sample consisted of naive CXCR3+ CD8+ T cells from blood. These receptors all stem from a human donor in good health. Some clones in this sample may be carry-over from other donors' samples. Both conserved end residues are part of each CDR3.

len: 13; j_gene: TRBJ2-5; v_gene: TRBV7-6; CDR3aa: CASSPPPEETQYF
len: 18; j_gene: TRBJ2-1; v_gene: TRBV7-9; CDR3aa: CASSVTRPGQTSYNEQFF
len: 15; j_gene: TRBJ2-1; v_gene: TRBV7-9; CDR3aa: CASSSVLDRSNEQFF
len: 17; j_gene: TRBJ1-6; v_gene: TRBV28; CDR3aa: CASSFRRFTGSSSPLHF
len: 18; j_gene: TRBJ1-1; v_gene: TRBV12-3/TRBV12-4; CDR3aa: CASSLYSGRWQGITEAFF
len: 16; j_gene: TRBJ2-7; v_gene: TRBV4-2; CDR3aa: CASSHELADHSYEQYF
len: 14; j_gene: TRBJ1-1; v_gene: TRBV12-3/TRBV12-4; CDR3aa: CASSLEGVGTEAFF
len: 14; j_gene: TRBJ2-3; v_gene: TRBV7-9; CDR3aa: CASSPGLNTDTQYF
len: 14; j_gene: TRBJ2-7; v_gene: TRBV27; CDR3aa: CASSLNRDSYEQYF
len: 16; j_gene: TRBJ2-1; v_gene: TRBV6-2/TRBV6-3; CDR3aa: CASSYGTSRPYNEQFF
len: 15; j_gene: TRBJ2-2; v_gene: TRBV6-2/TRBV6-3; CDR3aa: CASTQGQFSPGELFF
len: 17; j_gene: TRBJ2-3; v_gene: TRBV12-3/TRBV12-4; CDR3aa: CASSSPVRAHPGDTQYF
len: 14; j_gene: TRBJ2-7; v_gene: TRBV2; CDR3aa: CASRPSPEAYEQYF
len: 15; j_gene: TRBJ1-6; v_gene: TRBV23-1; CDR3aa: CASSQSPGGGSPLHF
len: 13; j_gene: TRBJ2-7; v_gene: TRBV28; CDR3aa: CASTPDRDYEQYF
len: 15; j_gene: TRBJ2-7; v_gene: TRBV4-3; CDR3aa: CASSQAPGADYEQYF
len: 13; j_gene: TRBJ2-5; v_gene: TRBV7-9; CDR3aa: CASSLSGQETQYF
len: 14; j_gene: TRBJ2-2; v_gene: TRBV14; CDR3aa: CASAGTPGGGELFF
len: 14; j_gene: TRBJ2-5; v_gene: TRBV3-1; CDR3aa: CASSQDSSLETQYF
len: 16; j_gene: TRBJ2-1; v_gene: TRBV20-1; CDR3aa: CSARNLNRVYYNEQFF
len: 16; j_gene: TRBJ2-1; v_gene: TRBV12-3/TRBV12-4; CDR3aa: CASTPTGHNSYNEQFF
len: 12; j_gene: TRBJ2-1; v_gene: TRBV29-1; CDR3aa: CSVQQGANEQFF